Detailed here is one T cell receptor beta chain. Its antigen is as yet unknown. This record belongs to a study of cytomegalovirus exposure and HLA in healthy donors. PCR involved 60 Vbeta and 13 Jbeta primers. Generated by immunoSEQ multiplex PCR, the TCRdb table keeps only in-frame clones and is missing some. Its table records 60,000 or so clones. Whole-study results and caveats: A missense variant in DCLRE1C was later tied to TCR beta V- and J-gene trimming. A reported reduction in N-insertions relative to the roughly 700-donor mean was seen in an Asian-associated ancestry cluster in a later analysis. Within an earlier analysis, most TCR beta V segments proved productive either about 87% or about 30% of the time.

V was cut by 7 bases and J by 5 bases, with 15 bases left in between. Germline CDR1 is MNHEY and CDR2 is SVGAGI. The CDR3 runs to 13 residues. The gene calls are TRBV6-5 and TRBJ2-7, with D maybe TRBD2 (5 bases). The TCR sequence derives from a man aged 45 to 65 in good health and CMV-seropositive. The sample comprised PBMCs. CDR3 DNA: TGTGCCAGCACCCATGGGGAGAGGAACGAGCAGTACTTC. This codes for CASTHGERNEQYF.